A single sample is the source of the 22 T cell receptor beta chains below, sequenced in a study of T cell changes during pregnancy in multiple sclerosis. Assay used: immunoSEQ multiplex PCR; TCRdb lists only in-frame clones, some missing. The sample includes approximately 18,000 clones, 84% seen only once; the top ten take about 9%. Sample: CD8+ T cells from peripheral blood mononuclear cells, taken in the second trimester of pregnancy. Receptor source: a female donor in good health, enrolled as a control in a pregnancy study.

In DNA form, the CDR3 reads TGCGCCAGCAGCCAGGGGCCTACCGGGTATGGCTACACCTTC. Translation gives CASSQGPTGYGYTF. The rearrangement uses TRBV4-3 and TRBJ1-2; tentatively, D is TRBD1 (5 bases). From germline, CDR1 is LGHNA and CDR2 YSLEER. With 3 bases removed from V and 5 bases from J, the gap between germline ends came to 13 bases. The length of the CDR3 is 14 residues.

This chain uses TRBV9 with TRBJ2-6, with D perhaps TRBD1 (5 bases). From germline, CDR1 is SGDLS and CDR2 YYNGEE. There are 14 residues in the CDR3. V was pared by 3 bases and J by 4 bases, with 8 bases between. The CDR3 nucleotides are TGTGCCAGCAGCGGGGGCCCCGGGGCCAACGTCCTGACTTTC. Its translation: CASSGGPGANVLTF.

This chain links TRBV7-9 with TRBJ2-7; perhaps TRBD2 as D (5 bases). The germline V gene has CDR1 SEHNR and CDR2 FQNEAQ (reference sequence). Trimming left V 4 bases short and J 2 bases short, with 6 bases between. The CDR3 runs 12 residues. The CDR3 DNA reads TGTGCCAGCAGCTCGGGGACCTACGAGCAGTACTTC. It specifies CASSSGTYEQYF. The entire variable domain, with the rest obtained from reference TRBV7-9 and TRBJ2-7, is as follows: DTGVSQNPRHKITKRGQNVTFRCDPISEHNRLYWYRQTLGQGPEFLTYFQNEAQLEKSRLLSDRFSAERPKGSFSTLEIQRTEQGDSAMYLCASSSGTYEQYFGPGTRLTVT.

DNA for the CDR3: TGTGCCAGCAGTTTTACAGGGGTGAGGGAGACCCAGTACTTC. It is translated as CASSFTGVRETQYF. This chain connects TRBV2 to TRBJ2-5; 7 nucleotides line up with TRBD1. CDR1 and CDR2 from the germline V gene are SNHLY and FYNNEI. Trimming at V came to 5 bases and at J to 5 bases, leaving 8 bases not matched to a gene. This CDR3 region has 14 residues.

The chain uses TRBV4-3 and TRBJ2-3; the match to TRBD2 covers 8 bases. V dropped 5 bases and J dropped 0; count of bases not matched to a gene: 7. This CDR3 spans 16 amino acids. CDR1 and CDR2 (germline): LGHNA, YSLEER. CDR3 bases: TGCGCCAGCAGCGCTCGGACTAGCCCTAGCACAGATACGCAGTATTTT. This encodes CASSARTSPSTDTQYF.

The rearrangement links TRBV6-6 to TRBJ2-7, with 9 bases that match TRBD1. V lost 6 bases, J lost 0 bases, and 6 bases stayed unmatched. Per the germline V gene, CDR1 is MNHNY and CDR2 is SVGAGI (reference sequence). The CDR3 is made up of 15 amino acids. As DNA, the CDR3 is TGTGCCAGCAGCCCGGGACAGGGCCTCTCCTACGAGCAGTACTTC. Amino acid sequence: CASSPGQGLSYEQYF.

The chain uses TRBV27 and TRBJ1-5; no firm D call. Looked up from germline, CDR1 is MNHEY and CDR2 is SMNVEV (reference sequence). CDR3 size: 13 residues. Trimming removed 3 bases at V and 6 bases at J, with 9 bases between. CDR3 DNA: TGTGCCAGCAGTTTGGCAGTTGGTCAGCCCCAGCATTTT. Residues: CASSLAVGQPQHF.

This sequence joins TRBV27 and TRBJ1-2; D perhaps matches TRBD1 (6 bases). The CDR3 totals 13 residues. Trimming took 5 bases from V and 6 from J, leaving 13 bases between them. In germline, CDR1 is MNHEY, CDR2 SMNVEV (reference sequence). The CDR3 loop is CASSPRAGDGYTF. DNA for the CDR3: TGTGCCAGCAGTCCCCGGGCAGGGGATGGCTACACCTTC.

This clone came up a few times. V gene TRBV27 combines with J gene TRBJ2-1, with D possibly matching TRBD2 (5 bases). CDR1 is MNHEY, CDR2 SMNVEV, per germline (reference sequence). The length of the CDR3 is 14 residues. Trimming stripped 5 bases from V and 2 bases from J, with 10 bases between. Here the CDR3 reads CASSPRGTYNEQFF. Here the CDR3 DNA reads TGTGCCAGCAGTCCACGGGGAACCTACAATGAGCAGTTCTTC.

The CDR3 DNA is TGTGCCAGTAGTATAACAGGAGTGGAGGGCTATGGCTACACCTTC. Protein product: CASSITGVEGYGYTF. The V call is TRBV19, the J call TRBJ1-2; a weak D match, TRBD1 (5 bases). Germline values: CDR1 LNHDA, CDR2 SQIVND (reference sequence). This CDR3 comprises 15 residues. Trimming removed 2 bases from V and 4 bases from J, with 14 bases in between.

The chain has TRBV27 and TRBJ2-2; maybe TRBD2 (6 bases). The V end lost 0 bases, the J end lost 6 bases, and 14 bases lay between the germline ends. There are 16 residues in the CDR3. CDR1 is MNHEY and CDR2 is SMNVEV in the germline V gene (reference sequence). The CDR3 here is CASSLSGEVVAGELFF. For the CDR3, the DNA is TGTGCCAGCAGTTTATCGGGGGAGGTAGTCGCCGGGGAGCTGTTTTTT.

J is TRBJ1-5 and V is TRBV6-5; no clear D. The germline CDR1 and CDR2 sequences are MNHEY and SVGAGI. Trimming took 5 bases from V and 8 from J, leaving 19 bases between them. The CDR3 has 15 amino acids. CDR3 sequence (DNA): TGTGCCAGCAGTCAGTTAAGGTCCAGGATCGAGCCCCAGCATTTT. Protein sequence: CASSQLRSRIEPQHF.

The chain uses TRBV7-3 and TRBJ2-1; 12 bases are shared with TRBD1. With V trimmed by 3 bases and J by 7 bases, 1 base remained unmatched. The CDR3 sequence is 14 residues long. Germline values: CDR1 SGHTA, CDR2 FQGTGA. CDR3 sequence: CASSLGQGANEQFF. The CDR3 coding sequence is TGTGCCAGCAGCTTGGGACAGGGGGCTAATGAGCAGTTCTTC.

The gene calls are TRBV4-1 and TRBJ2-3; TRBD2 agrees at 9 bases. Per the germline V gene, CDR1 is MGHRA and CDR2 is YSYEKL. The CDR3 spans 15 residues. The V and J ends lost 4 bases and 4 bases, in that order; junction bases with no gene match: 6. CDR3 residues: CASSPAGGPADTQYF. The CDR3 DNA reads as TGCGCCAGCAGCCCCGCGGGGGGGCCGGCAGATACGCAGTATTTT.

This chain joins TRBV27 and TRBJ2-5; D unresolved. The CDR3 has 14 residues. CDR1 is MNHEY and CDR2 is SMNVEV in the germline V gene (reference sequence). V was trimmed by 6 bases and J by 2 bases, leaving 13 bases between them. CDR3 nucleotide sequence: TGTGCCAGCAGCGGCAATCAGGTACAAGAGACCCAGTACTTC. Translated: CASSGNQVQETQYF.

The rearrangement uses TRBV2 and TRBJ1-5, with 9 bases identical to TRBD1. CDR3 length: 14 amino acids. Germline V gene data show CDR1 as SNHLY and CDR2 as FYNNEI. The ends lost 5 bases at V and 6 bases at J; junction bases unmatched: 5. DNA of the CDR3: TGTGCCAGCAGTAGGGGACAGGGTGGTCAGCCCCAGCATTTT. This encodes CASSRGQGGQPQHF.

The chain recombines TRBV27 with TRBJ1-5; D possibly corresponds to TRBD1 (5 bases). Trimming took 6 bases from V and 5 from J, leaving 23 bases between them. The CDR3 runs to 17 residues. Germline V gives CDR1 MNHEY, CDR2 SMNVEV (reference sequence). In nucleotides, the CDR3 is TGTGCCAGCAGCCTTATGTTGGGGGGAAGACTTGATCAGCCCCAGCATTTT. The encoded protein is CASSLMLGGRLDQPQHF.

This clone was recorded once. The chain joins TRBV7-9 to TRBJ1-4, with D uncertain. V lost 1 base to trimming and J lost 6 bases, with 9 bases between them. Germline CDR1 is SEHNR and CDR2 is FQNEAQ (reference sequence). This CDR3 contains 14 residues. The CDR3, as DNA: TGTGCCAGCAGCTTAGGTACCGGTCATGAAAAACTGTTTTTT. This codes for CASSLGTGHEKLFF.

The CDR3 spells CASSLKLAGGKETQYF. The DNA of the CDR3 is TGTGCCAGCAGCCTAAAACTAGCGGGGGGAAAAGAGACCCAGTACTTC. V usage is TRBV7-9 and J usage is TRBJ2-5, with 12 bases aligning to TRBD2. The CDR3 covers 16 residues. CDR1 SEHNR and CDR2 FQNEAQ come from the germline V gene (reference sequence). J gave up 3 bases and V 5 bases, and 7 bases lay outside the gene matches.

This chain connects TRBV6-6 to TRBJ2-5; TRBD1 matches 7 bases. This CDR3 has 12 residues. Per the germline V gene, CDR1 is MNHNY and CDR2 is SVGAGI (reference sequence). V dropped 10 bases and J dropped 1; count of bases not matched to a gene: 3. In DNA, the CDR3 is TGTGCCACCAGACAGGGCCAAGAGACCCAGTACTTC. Translated, it gives CATRQGQETQYF.

This chain links TRBV5-6 with TRBJ1-1; 7 nucleotides match TRBD1. V was clipped by 5 bases and J by 1 base; unmatched bases: 5. Germline V CDR1 and CDR2: SGHDT, YYEEEE. The CDR3 runs 14 residues. The DNA of the CDR3 is TGTGCCAGCAGGGCGAGGGGGCCGAACACTGAAGCTTTCTTT. Its protein is CASRARGPNTEAFF. The variable domain in full, with the rest retrieved from reference TRBV5-6 and TRBJ1-1, is DAGVTQSPTHLIKTRGQQVTLRCSPKSGHDTVSWYQQALGQGPQFIFQYYEEEERQRGNFPDRFSGHQFPNYSSELNVNALLLGDSALYLCASRARGPNTEAFFGQGTRLTVV.

This chain links TRBV5-1 with TRBJ1-1, with 8 bases that match TRBD1. V dropped 6 bases and J dropped 8; count of bases not matched to a gene: 6. The CDR3 is 12 amino acids. CDR1 SGHRS and CDR2 YFSETQ come from the germline V gene. CDR3 sequence: CASTGQGEEAFF. The DNA for the CDR3 is TGCGCCAGCACCGGACAGGGTGAAGAAGCTTTCTTT.